The next 21 T cell receptor beta chains were all read from a single sample in a study of blood T cell repertoires in COVID-19 (TCRdb year 2020). The library relied on the immunoSEQ multiplex PCR assay. TCRdb stores this immuneACCESS table with in-frame sequences only. Part of the clones is absent; in the studies checked, under half of the shortfall reflects unresolved V genes, and no reason is known for the rest. This sample gives 300,000 to 400,000 clones in total; more than 75% of them show up just once. The top ten clonotypes cover 0.95% to 1% of the sample. Sample: PBMCs or T cells enriched from blood (not recorded which). The receptors stem from a woman in her 30s with acute COVID-19.

The chain links TRBV7-9 to TRBJ2-5; 9 bases map to TRBD1. J was trimmed by 5 bases and V by 4 bases; bases with no gene match: 8. This CDR3 comprises 15 residues. The germline V gene encodes CDR1 SEHNR and CDR2 FQNEAQ (reference sequence). CDR3 DNA: TGTGCCAGCAGCTCCGGGGACAGGGTGTGGGAGACCCAGTACTTC. It yields the protein CASSSGDRVWETQYF.

The chain couples TRBV6-6 to TRBJ1-5; TRBD1 agrees at 7 bases. Germline V CDR1 and CDR2: MNHNY, SVGAGI (reference sequence). The CDR3 is 15 residues long. V dropped 6 bases and J dropped 6; count of bases not matched to a gene: 11. CDR3 in DNA: TGTGCCAGCAGACCAACAAGGGGGCGCCTTCAGCCCCAGCATTTT. Protein product: CASRPTRGRLQPQHF.

Only a few counts were recorded for this clone. V is TRBV5-6 and J is TRBJ1-5; D possibly corresponds to TRBD1 (6 bases). CDR1 SGHDT and CDR2 YYEEEE come from the germline V gene. Between the trimmed V and J ends, which lost 3 bases and 2 bases, there was a span of 9 bases. The CDR3 is made up of 14 amino acids. The CDR3 nucleotides are TGTGCCAGCAGCTACGGACAGCGCAATCAGCCCCAGCATTTT. This translates into CASSYGQRNQPQHF.

The V gene is TRBV18, the J gene TRBJ2-7; TRBD1 aligns across 8 bases. CDR3 length: 12 residues. The trim removed 8 bases at V and 6 bases at J, leaving 6 bases unmatched. The germline CDR1 and CDR2 sequences are KGHSH and LQKENI. DNA for the CDR3: TGTGCCAGCCGGACAGGGACGGGCGAGCAGTACTTC. Translated: CASRTGTGEQYF.

This chain joins TRBV2 and TRBJ1-5; D ambiguous. There are 13 residues in the CDR3. Germline loops: CDR1 SNHLY, CDR2 FYNNEI. The V end lost 2 bases, the J end lost 5 bases, and 7 bases lay between the germline ends. CDR3 sequence reads: CASSEIVDQPQHF. CDR3 DNA: TGTGCCAGCAGTGAAATCGTTGATCAGCCCCAGCATTTT.

CDR3 DNA sequence: TGTGCCAGCAGTCACCGACAGGGCTATGGGGATGAGCAGTTCTTC. Amino acids: CASSHRQGYGDEQFF. The chain has TRBV27 and TRBJ2-1; 7 nucleotides line up with TRBD1. This CDR3 is 15 amino acids long. J lost 8 bases, V lost 5 bases, and 12 bases had no gene match. Germline-derived CDR1 and CDR2 are MNHEY and SMNVEV (reference sequence).

This chain joins TRBV10-1 and TRBJ1-1, with D uncertain. V dropped 2 bases and J dropped 1 base, with 8 bases sitting between them. The CDR3 spans 14 residues. Germline CDR1 and CDR2: WNHNN and SYGVQD (reference sequence). DNA of the CDR3: TGCGCCAGCAGTGAGCTCGTCTCGAACACTGAAGCTTTCTTT. Translating it yields CASSELVSNTEAFF.

The rearrangement links TRBV5-8 to TRBJ2-7; 12 bases map to TRBD1. CDR3 length: 14 residues. CDR1 and CDR2 (germline): SGHTS, YDEGEE. Trimming removed 4 bases from V and 4 bases from J; junction bases left unmatched: 3. The CDR3 spells CASSKGQGAYEQYF. CDR3 bases: TGTGCCAGCAGCAAGGGACAGGGGGCATACGAGCAGTACTTC.

The CDR3 region has the DNA TGTGCCAGCAGTCCCCGGACAGGTTCCAACACTGAAGCTTTCTTT. This sequence encodes CASSPRTGSNTEAFF. V gene TRBV6-5 combines with J gene TRBJ1-1; 7 nucleotides match TRBD1. The CDR3 sequence is 15 residues long. The V and J ends lost 5 bases and 2 bases, in that order; junction bases with no gene match: 8. The germline V gene encodes CDR1 MNHEY and CDR2 SVGAGI.

This rearrangement joins TRBV7-8 to TRBJ1-4, with TRBD1 identical over 8 bases. This CDR3 comprises 14 residues. Germline assignment: CDR1 SGHVS and CDR2 FQNEAQ. Trimming at V came to 5 bases and at J to 7 bases, leaving 6 bases not matched to a gene. For the CDR3, the DNA is TGTGCCAGCAGCCCAGGGGGCCAGGGTGAAAAACTGTTTTTT. This translates into CASSPGGQGEKLFF.

This clone occurred once. The genes are TRBV6-4 and TRBJ2-1, with TRBD2 as a possible D gene (5 bases). Trimming shortened V by 2 bases and J by 6 bases, and 14 bases separated the two germline ends. The CDR3 is 15 residues long. CDR1 and CDR2 from the germline V gene are MRHNA and SNTAGT. CDR3 coding DNA: TGTGCCAGCAGTGACACGCGGGCCAGTAGCAATGAGCAGTTCTTC. Translated: CASSDTRASSNEQFF.

The rearrangement joins TRBV7-3 to TRBJ1-1, with 11 nucleotides matching TRBD1. Unmatched junction bases numbered 10, after V lost 2 bases and J lost 5 bases. CDR1 SGHTA and CDR2 FQGTGA come from the germline V gene. This CDR3 has 17 amino acids. The CDR3 loop reads CASSLVRVGQGATEAFF. The CDR3 region has the DNA TGTGCCAGCAGCTTAGTGAGGGTAGGACAGGGGGCTACTGAAGCTTTCTTT.

The chain recombines TRBV7-8 with TRBJ1-2; D gene ambiguous. The CDR3 length is 14 residues. CDR1 is SGHVS, CDR2 FQNEAQ, per germline. V was cut by 1 base and J by 0 bases, with 6 bases left in between. CDR3 residues: CASSLGIANYGYTF. CDR3 nucleotides: TGTGCCAGCAGCTTAGGAATAGCTAACTATGGCTACACCTTC.

The chain carries TRBV29-1 and TRBJ1-2; 10 bases are shared with TRBD1. CDR1 is SQVTM, CDR2 ANQGSEA, per germline. The CDR3 has 12 amino acids. V was pared by 6 bases and J by 8 bases, with 6 bases of the junction left unmatched. The CDR3 reads CSVPGQGGGYTF. For the CDR3, the DNA is TGCAGCGTCCCTGGACAGGGGGGGGGCTACACCTTC.

The chain links TRBV10-3 to TRBJ2-7; 9 nucleotides line up with TRBD1. The CDR3 is made up of 14 amino acids. The V segment lost 11 bases and the J segment 3 bases; nucleotides outside the gene matches: 11. The germline V gene encodes CDR1 ENHRY and CDR2 SYGVKD. The CDR3 loop reads CASRLGTGYYEQYF. Written as DNA, the CDR3 is TGTGCCTCAAGGTTGGGGACAGGGTACTACGAGCAGTACTTC.

There are a few counts of this clone. The chain's CDR3 is CASVGLTGWTEAFF. The CDR3 DNA reads TGTGCCAGTGTGGGGCTTACAGGGTGGACTGAAGCTTTCTTT. This sequence joins TRBV19 and TRBJ1-1; D may be TRBD1 (6 bases). V dropped 8 bases and J dropped 5 bases, with 18 bases sitting between them. This CDR3 contains 14 residues. Germline lookup yields CDR1 LNHDA and CDR2 SQIVND (reference sequence).

The chain joins TRBV19 to TRBJ1-6, with D possibly TRBD1 on 5 matching bases. CDR3 length: 11 amino acids. CDR1 and CDR2 (germline): LNHDA, SQIVND (reference sequence). V lost 11 bases, J lost 9 bases, and 11 bases lay in between. Here the CDR3 DNA reads TGTGCCGCCGGGGGGGGTTCACCCCTCCACTTT. Its protein is CAAGGGSPLHF.

The chain uses TRBV14 and TRBJ1-4, with 7 bases aligning to TRBD1. From germline, CDR1 is SGHDN and CDR2 FVKESK. Trimming cost V 6 bases and J 2 bases; bases outside gene matches: 3. The CDR3 runs to 14 residues. CDR3 protein: CASRQGLTNEKLFF. The CDR3, as DNA: TGTGCCAGCAGACAGGGGTTGACTAATGAAAAACTGTTTTTT.

The chain recombines TRBV30 with TRBJ1-1; D gene unclear. The CDR3 covers 14 residues. V dropped 3 bases and J dropped 0 bases, with 11 bases sitting between them. Germline V gives CDR1 GTSNPN, CDR2 SVGIG (reference sequence). The CDR3 reads CAWRPGSMNTEAFF. The CDR3 DNA reads TGTGCCTGGAGACCGGGGTCCATGAACACTGAAGCTTTCTTT.

There are many counts of this clone. The chain employs TRBV6-5 and TRBJ2-7; 8 nucleotides agree with TRBD1. CDR1 is MNHEY, CDR2 SVGAGI, per germline. CDR3 length equals 13 residues. Trimming at V came to 2 bases and at J to 3 bases, leaving 0 bases not matched to a gene. This CDR3 is CASSYDRGYEQYF. The CDR3 DNA reads TGTGCCAGCAGTTACGACAGGGGCTACGAGCAGTACTTC.

The rearrangement joins TRBV12-3 or TRBV12-4 to TRBJ1-4, with a possible D match to TRBD1 (5 bases). The CDR3 is 12 amino acids. Between the trimmed V and J ends, which lost 1 base and 13 bases, there was a span of 10 bases. CDR3: CASSLGPGGLFF. CDR3 in DNA: TGTGCCAGCAGTTTAGGGCCGGGGGGACTGTTTTTT.